Listed here are 19 T cell receptor beta chains from one sample, sequenced in a study of blood T cell repertoires in COVID-19. TCRdb's table, derived via immunoSEQ multiplex PCR, lists solely in-frame clones and lacks some. The data hold some 230,000 clones, with about nine tenths observed a single time. Input material: peripheral blood. The source is a man younger than 40 who had recovered from COVID-19.

The chain is built from TRBV27 and TRBJ1-5; 9 positions agree with TRBD1. This CDR3 has 18 residues. The trim removed 5 bases at V and 0 bases at J, leaving 11 bases unmatched. CDR1 is MNHEY, CDR2 SMNVEV, per germline (reference sequence). CDR3 amino acids: CASSRRQGGKYSNQPQHF. DNA for the CDR3: TGTGCCAGCAGTAGAAGACAGGGGGGGAAATATAGCAATCAGCCCCAGCATTTT.

The CDR3 nucleotides read TGTGCCAGCAGCTCTACAGCTGATCAGCCCCAGCATTTT. Encoded protein: CASSSTADQPQHF. This sequence joins TRBV7-2 and TRBJ1-5; D is undetermined. Trimming shortened V by 4 bases and J by 5 bases, and 9 bases separated the two germline ends. In germline, CDR1 is SGHTA, CDR2 FQGNSA. This CDR3 has 13 residues.

The V gene is TRBV7-9, the J gene TRBJ1-2; the D is unclear. CDR3 length equals 15 residues. V gave up 4 bases and J gave up 6 bases, with 18 bases separating them. The germline V gene encodes CDR1 SEHNR and CDR2 FQNEAQ (reference sequence). CDR3 sequence (DNA): TGTGCCAGCAGCTACCGTACAGCCAGGTTTGATGGCTACACCTTC. This sequence encodes CASSYRTARFDGYTF.

The gene calls are TRBV24-1 and TRBJ1-5; 11 bases are shared with TRBD1. CDR3 size: 16 residues. Germline CDR1 reads KGHDR; CDR2 reads SFDVKD. V lost 4 bases to trimming and J lost 3 bases; unmatched junction nucleotides: 4. CDR3 coding DNA: TGTGCCACCAGTGAAACGGGACAGGGGGTCAATCAGCCCCAGCATTTT. Translated, it gives CATSETGQGVNQPQHF.

V gene TRBV3-1 (or the pseudogene TRBV3-2) combines with J gene TRBJ2-5, with 7 bases lining up with TRBD2. The CDR3 consists of 16 residues. CDR1 and CDR2 (germline): LGHDT, YNNKEL (reference sequence). The trim removed 0 bases at V and 2 bases at J, leaving 6 bases unmatched. For the CDR3, the DNA is TGTGCCAGCAGCCAAGACGCCTTTAGCGGGCAAGAGACCCAGTACTTC. Translated, it gives CASSQDAFSGQETQYF.

The V call is TRBV7-9, the J call TRBJ1-1; weak D call: TRBD1 (6 bases). CDR3 length: 15 residues. Germline values: CDR1 SEHNR, CDR2 FQNEAQ (reference sequence). The V and J ends lost 3 bases and 1 base respectively, with 12 bases between them. The CDR3 here is CASSFKTGQNTEAFF. In DNA form, the CDR3 reads TGTGCCAGCAGCTTTAAGACAGGCCAGAACACTGAAGCTTTCTTT.

The V call is TRBV10-1, the J call TRBJ2-1; possibly TRBD2 for D (6 bases). The V and J ends lost 5 bases and 7 bases respectively, with 15 bases between them. CDR3 length equals 14 residues. In germline, CDR1 is WNHNN, CDR2 SYGVQD (reference sequence). CDR3 protein: CASSLRLGINEQFF. CDR3 bases: TGCGCCAGCAGTTTAAGACTAGGGATAAATGAGCAGTTCTTC.

This clone showed up just a few times. This sequence joins TRBV4-3 and TRBJ2-2; 7 bases line up with TRBD2. V lost 0 bases and J lost 0; bases outside the gene matches: 1. CDR3 length equals 16 residues. Per germline, CDR1 LGHNA and CDR2 YSLEER. The CDR3 here is CASSQDRGANTGELFF. The CDR3 bases are TGCGCCAGCAGCCAAGATCGGGGGGCGAACACCGGGGAGCTGTTTTTT.

The genes are TRBV5-4 and TRBJ2-7; 10 bases are a match to TRBD1. This CDR3 has 15 amino acids. CDR1 and CDR2 (germline): SGHNT, YYREEE (reference sequence). Trimming at V came to 3 bases and at J to 4 bases, leaving 7 bases not matched to a gene. This CDR3 is CASSSRQGAQYEQYF. For the CDR3, the DNA is TGTGCCAGCAGCTCCCGACAGGGGGCGCAATACGAGCAGTACTTC.

The chain uses TRBV5-1 and TRBJ1-2; D gene unclear. The CDR3 sequence is 16 residues long. V was shortened by 0 bases and J by 7 bases, with 19 bases between the two germline ends. Germline-derived CDR1 and CDR2 are SGHRS and YFSETQ. In DNA, the CDR3 is TGCGCCAGCAGCTTGGGGGTTTGGAGGGCGCACGGTGGCTACACCTTC. This codes for CASSLGVWRAHGGYTF.

The J gene is TRBJ2-7, the V gene TRBV11-3, with TRBD1 as a possible D gene (5 bases). The ends were cut back, 1 base at V and 2 bases at J, with 12 bases in the middle. The CDR3 runs 15 residues. Germline CDR1 and CDR2: SGHNT and YENEEA. The CDR3 DNA sequence: TGTGCCAGCAGCTTAGGTTCAGGACAAGCCTACGAGCAGTACTTC. As protein: CASSLGSGQAYEQYF.

V usage is TRBV23-1 and J usage is TRBJ2-4, with 9 bases aligning to TRBD2. TRBV23-1 is designated an ORF whose function remains uncertain. There are 17 residues in the CDR3. V shed 2 bases and J 4 bases; nucleotides not matched to a gene: 9. For the CDR3, the DNA is TGCGCCAGCAGTCAAATCTCCATGGCGGGAGGGAAAAACATTCAGTACTTC. Translated: CASSQISMAGGKNIQYF.

The genes are TRBV12-3 or TRBV12-4 and TRBJ2-7; D might be TRBD1 (5 bases). Trimming removed 6 bases at V and 6 bases at J, with 12 bases between. This CDR3 is 12 amino acids long. The CDR3 protein is CASRTQVGEQYF. Here the CDR3 DNA reads TGTGCCAGCAGGACACAGGTGGGCGAGCAGTACTTC.

This chain connects TRBV19 to TRBJ1-4; 7 positions agree with TRBD1. Germline-derived CDR1 and CDR2 are LNHDA and SQIVND (reference sequence). Germline trimming cut 9 bases from V and 5 bases from J; bases unmatched to any gene: 9. There are 14 residues in the CDR3. CDR3 coding DNA: TGTGCCAGCACTGCTGACAGGGCGAATGAAAAACTGTTTTTT. Protein product: CASTADRANEKLFF.

The chain joins TRBV5-6 to TRBJ2-2, with D possibly being TRBD1 (5 bases). Trimming took 5 bases from V and 7 from J, leaving 21 bases between them. The CDR3 covers 16 residues. The V gene's germline CDR1 is SGHDT and CDR2 YYEEEE. The CDR3 DNA sequence: TGTGCCAGCAGTCAGGGCCCGGACACCCTCCACGGGGAGCTGTTTTTT. It translates to CASSQGPDTLHGELFF.

The chain recombines TRBV5-4 with TRBJ1-4, with D perhaps matching TRBD1 (5 bases). CDR1 is SGHNT, CDR2 YYREEE, per germline (reference sequence). This CDR3 is 15 amino acids long. V shed 0 bases and J shed 7 bases, with 13 bases lying between them. This chain's CDR3 is CASSLGGQTIEKLFF. The CDR3 DNA reads as TGTGCCAGCAGCTTGGGCGGACAAACGATTGAAAAACTGTTTTTT.

The rearrangement joins TRBV12-5 to TRBJ1-4; possibly TRBD1 for D (5 bases). Germline loops: CDR1 LGHNT, CDR2 FRNRAP. V was pared by 6 bases and J by 7 bases, with 21 bases between. This CDR3 is 16 amino acids long. CDR3 in amino acids: CASGPTGGQGSEKLFF. The CDR3 nucleotides are TGTGCTAGTGGACCCACTGGAGGGCAGGGAAGTGAAAAACTGTTTTTT. Looking up the rest from reference TRBV12-5 and TRBJ1-4 gives the full variable domain: DARVTQTPRHKVTEMGQEVTMRCQPILGHNTVFWYRQTMMQGLELLAYFRNRAPLDDSGMPKDRFSAEMPDATLATLKIQPSEPRDSAVYFCASGPTGGQGSEKLFFGSGTQLSVL.

The V gene is TRBV19, the J gene TRBJ2-7, with 7 bases aligning to TRBD1. Unmatched junction bases numbered 8, after V lost 7 bases and J lost 5 bases. The germline V gene encodes CDR1 LNHDA and CDR2 SQIVND (reference sequence). This CDR3 region has 13 residues. CDR3 sequence: CASMTTGSDEQYF. For the CDR3, the DNA is TGTGCCAGTATGACGACAGGGTCCGACGAGCAGTACTTC.

This chain links TRBV7-6 with TRBJ2-2; TRBD2 matches at 11 bases. This CDR3 has 15 amino acids. After removal of 5 bases from V and 5 bases from J, the junction contained 4 bases not matched to a gene. CDR1 and CDR2 (germline): SGHVS, FNYEAQ. For the CDR3, the DNA is TGTGCCAGCAGCAGACTAGCGGGGATTACCGGGGAGCTGTTTTTT. Its protein product is CASSRLAGITGELFF.